Shown below are 24 T cell receptor beta chains from a single sample sequenced in a study of cytomegalovirus exposure and HLA in healthy donors. This PCR relied on a set of 60 Vbeta primers and 13 Jbeta primers. Assay used: immunoSEQ multiplex PCR; TCRdb lists only in-frame clones, some missing. The sample has about 200,000 clones; roughly 90% are singletons. Sequencing input: PBMCs. The receptors were sampled from a woman in her 30s in good health and CMV-seronegative.

V is TRBV25-1 and J is TRBJ1-4; D remains unclear. Germline CDR1 reads MGHDK; CDR2 reads SYGVNS. With 0 bases removed from V and 7 bases from J, the gap between germline ends came to 15 bases. There are 16 residues in the CDR3. CDR3 residues: CASSEYLGSGGEKLFF. DNA for the CDR3: TGTGCCAGCAGTGAATATCTGGGCAGTGGAGGTGAAAAACTGTTTTTT.

The rearrangement uses TRBV30 and TRBJ2-7; 10 bases are a match to TRBD1. The CDR3 runs 18 residues. Germline V gives CDR1 GTSNPN, CDR2 SVGIG (reference sequence). Trimming took 0 bases from V and 3 from J; bases not matched to a gene: 14. The DNA of the CDR3 is TGTGCCTGGAGTGTTCTGGGTCCCCACCGGGACAGGGGCTACGAGCAGTACTTC. Its translation is CAWSVLGPHRDRGYEQYF.

This rearrangement joins TRBV21-1 to TRBJ1-6. TRBV21-1 is an annotated pseudogene. The CDR3 runs 10 residues. The CDR3 loop reads CAVRGAPLHF. The CDR3 region has the DNA TGTGCCGTGCGGGGGGCACCCCTCCACTTT.

This clone came up once. In DNA form, the CDR3 reads TGTGCCAGCAGCTTGGTCGGGGGGCCCTACGAGCAGTACTTC. Encoded protein: CASSLVGGPYEQYF. This chain joins TRBV5-6 and TRBJ2-7, with D perhaps matching TRBD2 (7 bases). The ends were cut back, 0 bases at V and 2 bases at J, with 9 bases in the middle. In germline, CDR1 is SGHDT, CDR2 YYEEEE. The CDR3 consists of 14 residues.

The CDR3 coding sequence is TGTGCCAGTAGTATAGGAGACAGGGGCCCCTACGAGCAGTACTTC. The encoded protein is CASSIGDRGPYEQYF. V usage is TRBV19 and J usage is TRBJ2-7, with 8 bases that match TRBD1. Germline values: CDR1 LNHDA, CDR2 SQIVND (reference sequence). The CDR3 spans 15 residues. V lost 1 base to trimming and J lost 2 bases; unmatched junction nucleotides: 4.

This chain's CDR3 is CAISAEKGLAEETQYF. In DNA, the CDR3 is TGTGCCATCAGTGCCGAAAAGGGACTAGCGGAAGAGACCCAGTACTTC. The chain carries TRBV10-3 and TRBJ2-5, with 11 bases fitting TRBD2. Germline assignment: CDR1 ENHRY and CDR2 SYGVKD. The CDR3 is 16 residues long. V shed 4 bases, J shed 3 bases, and the junction held 7 bases outside the gene matches.

This clone was counted once. The gene calls are TRBV11-1 and TRBJ2-1; 8 nucleotides agree with TRBD1. The germline V gene has CDR1 SGHAT and CDR2 FQDESV (reference sequence). The junction had 8 bases not matched to a gene; V was cut back by 3 bases and J by 7 bases. The CDR3 length is 15 residues. The CDR3 loop reads CASSLGTGSFNEQFF. The CDR3 bases are TGTGCCAGCAGCTTGGGGACAGGATCTTTTAATGAGCAGTTCTTC.

The genes are TRBV6-5 and TRBJ2-5; no firm D call. V lost 7 bases to trimming and J lost 0 bases, with 9 bases between them. Germline CDR1 and CDR2: MNHEY and SVGAGI. CDR3 size: 13 residues. CDR3 sequence reads: CASTVEYQETQYF. CDR3 DNA: TGTGCCAGCACGGTGGAGTACCAAGAGACCCAGTACTTC.

The chain employs TRBV7-8 and TRBJ1-2, with a tentative D call TRBD1 (6 bases). Trimming took 0 bases from V and 4 from J, leaving 6 bases between them. Germline V gene data show CDR1 as SGHVS and CDR2 as FQNEAQ. The CDR3 contains 13 residues. For the CDR3, the DNA is TGTGCCAGCAGCTTAGCGGACAGCTATGGCTACACCTTC. Translation: CASSLADSYGYTF.

This clone was recorded only once. The chain links TRBV18 to TRBJ1-2, with D unresolved. Trimming removed 3 bases from V and 6 bases from J, with 17 bases in between. The length of the CDR3 is 15 residues. The V gene's germline CDR1 is KGHSH and CDR2 LQKENI. CDR3 coding DNA: TGTGCCAGCTCACCTAACACCATCTTGCGGAATGGCTACACCTTC. Translation gives CASSPNTILRNGYTF.

This sequence joins TRBV18 and TRBJ2-7; maybe TRBD1 (5 bases). In germline, CDR1 is KGHSH, CDR2 LQKENI. The CDR3 spans 13 residues. V lost 5 bases to trimming and J lost 2 bases, with 10 bases between them. CDR3 nucleotides: TGTGCCAGCTCAGACGGACAAACCTACGAGCAGTACTTC. Protein sequence: CASSDGQTYEQYF.

The chain employs TRBV5-1 and TRBJ2-7, with a weak D call TRBD1 (6 bases). V gave up 4 bases and J gave up 3 bases, with 23 bases separating them. Germline assignment: CDR1 SGHRS and CDR2 YFSETQ. The length of the CDR3 is 17 residues. CDR3 coding DNA: TGCGCCAGCAGCCGATCAGGACAGCCGCACGAATACTACGAGCAGTACTTC. It codes for CASSRSGQPHEYYEQYF.

J is TRBJ2-3 and V is TRBV11-2, with 10 nucleotides matching TRBD2. Per germline, CDR1 SGHAT and CDR2 FQNNGV. V lost 5 bases to trimming and J lost 4 bases; unmatched junction nucleotides: 6. The CDR3 length is 15 residues. The CDR3 protein is CASSQLAGGADTQYF. The CDR3 DNA is TGTGCCAGCAGCCAGTTAGCGGGGGGTGCAGATACGCAGTATTTT. The variable domain in full, completed from reference TRBV11-2 and TRBJ2-3, reads EAGVAQSPRYKIIEKRQSVAFWCNPISGHATLYWYQQILGQGPKLLIQFQNNGVVDDSQLPKDRFSAERLKGVDSTLKIQPAKLEDSAVYLCASSQLAGGADTQYFGPGTRLTVL.

On this clone itself: The sample contains more than one DNA sequence encoding this CDR3. CDR3 nucleotide sequence: TGTGCCAGCAGTAGGGACAGTTACAATGAGCAGTTCTTC. This encodes CASSRDSYNEQFF. The chain couples TRBV2 to TRBJ2-1; the match to TRBD1 covers 7 bases. This CDR3 is 13 amino acids long. The germline V gene encodes CDR1 SNHLY and CDR2 FYNNEI. After removal of 5 bases from V and 4 bases from J, the junction contained 2 bases not matched to a gene. The variable domain in full, with the rest retrieved from reference TRBV2 and TRBJ2-1, is EPEVTQTPSHQVTQMGQEVILRCVPISNHLYFYWYRQILGQKVEFLVSFYNNEISEKSEIFDDQFSVERPDGSNFTLKIRSTKLEDSAMYFCASSRDSYNEQFFGPGTRLTVL.

The chain uses TRBV15 and TRBJ1-2; no firm D call. The germline V and J ends were trimmed by 5 bases and 0 bases, with 10 bases remaining between them. Germline CDR1 and CDR2: LNHNV and YYDKDF (reference sequence). CDR3 size: 14 residues. The CDR3 loop is CATSEHRTNYGYTF. CDR3 sequence (DNA): TGTGCCACCAGCGAACACAGAACTAACTATGGCTACACCTTC.

The chain joins TRBV11-2 to TRBJ2-3; D unclear. The V gene's germline CDR1 is SGHAT and CDR2 FQNNGV. V lost 5 bases, J lost 1 base, and 10 bases lay in between. This CDR3 comprises 14 residues. The CDR3: CASSRPLGTDTQYF. CDR3 DNA: TGTGCCAGCAGCCGCCCTCTAGGCACAGATACGCAGTATTTT.

The chain joins TRBV6-5 to TRBJ2-7; 8 positions match TRBD1. CDR1 MNHEY and CDR2 SVGAGI come from the germline V gene. The CDR3 extends over 12 amino acids. V lost 10 bases and J lost 3; bases outside the gene matches: 5. This CDR3 is CATQGQGYEQYF. DNA for the CDR3: TGTGCCACCCAAGGACAGGGCTACGAGCAGTACTTC.

The V and J genes are TRBV10-3 and TRBJ2-4, with D perhaps TRBD2 (5 bases). The germline gives CDR1 ENHRY, CDR2 SYGVKD. The V end was cut by 5 bases, the J end by 0 bases, with 14 bases between. The CDR3 has 16 residues. CDR3 bases: TGTGCCATCAGTAGCGGTCCAGAATTAGCCAAAAACATTCAGTACTTC. It translates to CAISSGPELAKNIQYF.

This clone has only one observation. The chain's CDR3 is CASSPDNPAESNQPQHF. The CDR3 DNA is TGTGCCAGCAGCCCCGACAACCCCGCAGAATCCAATCAGCCCCAGCATTTT. The chain recombines TRBV5-6 with TRBJ1-5; D gene uncertain. CDR1 is SGHDT and CDR2 is YYEEEE in the germline V gene. V gave up 4 bases and J gave up 3 bases, with 20 bases separating them. The CDR3 length is 17 residues. The whole variable domain, remainder taken from reference TRBV5-6 and TRBJ1-5, is DAGVTQSPTHLIKTRGQQVTLRCSPKSGHDTVSWYQQALGQGPQFIFQYYEEEERQRGNFPDRFSGHQFPNYSSELNVNALLLGDSALYLCASSPDNPAESNQPQHFGDGTRLSIL.

The chain couples TRBV7-6 to TRBJ2-1; 7 nucleotides agree with TRBD2. Trimming at V came to 4 bases and at J to 4 bases, leaving 7 bases not matched to a gene. Germline V gene data show CDR1 as SGHVS and CDR2 as FNYEAQ. This CDR3 is built from 15 residues. CDR3 in amino acids: CASSSEAGRYNEQFF. The CDR3 bases are TGTGCCAGCAGCTCAGAAGCGGGGCGATACAATGAGCAGTTCTTC.

The rearrangement joins TRBV28 to TRBJ2-7; 9 bases fit TRBD1. Germline V CDR1 and CDR2: MDHEN, SYDVKM. This CDR3 is 15 amino acids long. Trimming removed 6 bases from V and 3 bases from J; junction bases left unmatched: 9. The CDR3 is CASRRTGTGNYEQYF. CDR3 DNA: TGTGCCAGCAGACGCACCGGGACAGGGAACTACGAGCAGTACTTC.

The rearrangement joins TRBV5-1 to TRBJ1-1; D call uncertain. The CDR3 sequence is 13 residues long. CDR1 is SGHRS and CDR2 is YFSETQ in the germline V gene. V was pared by 1 base and J by 0 bases, with 4 bases between. Here the CDR3 reads CASSLTMNTEAFF. The DNA for the CDR3 is TGCGCCAGCAGCTTGACAATGAACACTGAAGCTTTCTTT. Variable domain in full (rest from reference TRBV5-1 and TRBJ1-1): KAGVTQTPRYLIKTRGQQVTLSCSPISGHRSVSWYQQTPGQGLQFLFEYFSETQRNKGNFPGRFSGRQFSNSRSEMNVSTLELGDSALYLCASSLTMNTEAFFGQGTRLTVV.

The chain carries TRBV6-6 and TRBJ2-3, with 14 bases aligning to TRBD2. The CDR3 length is 15 residues. Germline assignment: CDR1 MNHNY and CDR2 SVGAGI (reference sequence). V trimming: 5 bases; J trimming: 6 bases; junction bases outside the gene matches: 4. The DNA for the CDR3 is TGTGCCAGCAGTCGACTAGCGGGGGGGAGGGATACGCAGTATTTT. Its translation is CASSRLAGGRDTQYF.

The rearrangement uses TRBV6-1 and TRBJ2-5, with a tentative D call TRBD2 (5 bases). The CDR3 sequence is 13 residues long. The ends were cut back, 6 bases at V and 2 bases at J, with 10 bases in the middle. The germline CDR1 and CDR2 sequences are MNHNS and SASEGT. This CDR3 is CASSDLAQETQYF. In nucleotides, the CDR3 is TGTGCCAGCAGCGATCTAGCTCAAGAGACCCAGTACTTC.